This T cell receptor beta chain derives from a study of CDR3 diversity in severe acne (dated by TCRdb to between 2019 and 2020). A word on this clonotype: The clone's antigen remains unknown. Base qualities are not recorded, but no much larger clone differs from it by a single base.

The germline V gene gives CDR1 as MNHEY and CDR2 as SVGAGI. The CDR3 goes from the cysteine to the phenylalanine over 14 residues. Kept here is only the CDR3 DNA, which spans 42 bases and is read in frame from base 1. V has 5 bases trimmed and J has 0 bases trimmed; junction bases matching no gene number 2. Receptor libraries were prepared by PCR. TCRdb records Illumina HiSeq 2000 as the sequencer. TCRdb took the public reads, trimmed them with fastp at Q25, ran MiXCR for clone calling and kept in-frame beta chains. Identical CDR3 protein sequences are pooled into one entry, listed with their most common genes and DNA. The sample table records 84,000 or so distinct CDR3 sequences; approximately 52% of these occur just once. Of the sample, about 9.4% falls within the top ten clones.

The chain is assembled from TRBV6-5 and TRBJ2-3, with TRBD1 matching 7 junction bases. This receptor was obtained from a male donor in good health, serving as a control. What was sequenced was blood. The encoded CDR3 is CASSQQGSTDTQYF. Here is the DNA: TGTGCCAGCAGTCAACAGGGGAGCACAGATACGCAGTATTTT.